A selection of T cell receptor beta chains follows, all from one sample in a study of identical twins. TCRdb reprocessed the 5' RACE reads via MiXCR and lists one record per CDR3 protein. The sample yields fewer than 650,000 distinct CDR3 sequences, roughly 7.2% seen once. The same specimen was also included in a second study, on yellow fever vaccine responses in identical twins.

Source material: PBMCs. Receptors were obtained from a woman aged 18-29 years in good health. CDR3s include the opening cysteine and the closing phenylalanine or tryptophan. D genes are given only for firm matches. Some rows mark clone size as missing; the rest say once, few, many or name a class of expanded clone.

CDR3 protein: CAIRGTGVTGEQYF; CDR3 DNA: TGTGCCATCAGGGGGACAGGGGTGACGGGGGAGCAGTACTTC; V gene: TRBV10-3; clone size: -; D gene: TRBD1; J gene: TRBJ2-7
CDR3 protein: CATSRDLGGPGTDTQYF; CDR3 DNA: TGTGCCACCAGCAGAGATCTAGGGGGGCCTGGCACAGATACGCAGTATTTT; V gene: TRBV15; clone size: many; D gene: -; J gene: TRBJ2-3
CDR3 protein: CASLDWGSNTEAFF; CDR3 DNA: TGTGCCTCACTAGATTGGGGTTCGAACACTGAAGCTTTCTTT; V gene: TRBV6-1; clone size: many; D gene: -; J gene: TRBJ1-1
CDR3 protein: CASSDGGAEAFF; CDR3 DNA: TGTGCCAGCAGCGACGGGGGGGCTGAAGCTTTCTTT; V gene: TRBV12-3/TRBV12-4; clone size: few; D gene: -; J gene: TRBJ1-1
CDR3 protein: CASSLSAGTGSYEQYF; CDR3 DNA: TGCGCCAGCAGCTTATCGGCCGGGACAGGATCCTACGAGCAGTACTTC; V gene: TRBV5-1; clone size: -; D gene: TRBD1; J gene: TRBJ2-7
CDR3 protein: CSAKGEGASAYNEQFF; CDR3 DNA: TGCAGTGCTAAGGGCGAAGGGGCTAGCGCATACAATGAGCAGTTCTTC; V gene: TRBV20-1; clone size: -; D gene: -; J gene: TRBJ2-1
CDR3 protein: CSVGGTGIGETQYF; CDR3 DNA: TGCAGCGTTGGGGGGACGGGGATCGGAGAGACCCAGTACTTC; V gene: TRBV29-1; clone size: many; D gene: -; J gene: TRBJ2-5
CDR3 protein: CSAQAGGNTEAFF; CDR3 DNA: TGCAGTGCCCAGGCAGGGGGCAACACTGAAGCTTTCTTT; V gene: TRBV20-1; clone size: -; D gene: TRBD1; J gene: TRBJ1-1
CDR3 protein: CAIKEGGPPDTQYF; CDR3 DNA: TGTGCCATCAAGGAGGGAGGGCCGCCAGATACGCAGTATTTT; V gene: TRBV10-3; clone size: -; D gene: TRBD2; J gene: TRBJ2-3
CDR3 protein: CASSQLLSGTANYGYTF; CDR3 DNA: TGTGCCAGCAGTCAACTCCTCTCCGGGACGGCGAACTATGGCTACACCTTC; V gene: TRBV25-1; clone size: few; D gene: -; J gene: TRBJ1-2
CDR3 protein: CASSLDGGGWQPQHF; CDR3 DNA: TGCGCCAGCAGCCTAGATGGGGGGGGCTGGCAGCCCCAGCATTTT; V gene: TRBV4-1; clone size: few; D gene: -; J gene: TRBJ1-5
CDR3 protein: CSAGSTSRQETQYF; CDR3 DNA: TGCAGTGCCGGGTCTACTAGCAGGCAAGAGACCCAGTACTTC; V gene: TRBV20-1; clone size: -; D gene: -; J gene: TRBJ2-5
CDR3 protein: CASSFIYGGEMGTDTQYF; CDR3 DNA: TGTGCCAGCAGCTTCATCTACGGGGGTGAGATGGGCACAGATACGCAGTATTTT; V gene: TRBV11-1; clone size: few; D gene: -; J gene: TRBJ2-3
CDR3 protein: CSASYRGTEAFF; CDR3 DNA: TGCAGTGCTAGTTACAGGGGAACTGAAGCTTTCTTT; V gene: TRBV20-1; clone size: -; D gene: TRBD1; J gene: TRBJ1-1
CDR3 protein: CASSKKSPGSTYEQYF; CDR3 DNA: TGTGCCAGTAGTAAGAAAAGTCCAGGGAGTACCTACGAGCAGTACTTC; V gene: TRBV19; clone size: -; D gene: -; J gene: TRBJ2-7
CDR3 protein: CATSREATVSETQYF; CDR3 DNA: TGTGCCACCAGTAGAGAAGCGACGGTTTCGGAGACCCAGTACTTC; V gene: TRBV15; clone size: -; D gene: -; J gene: TRBJ2-5
CDR3 protein: CASTTRGHF; CDR3 DNA: TGTGCCAGCACCACTCGGGGACACTTC; V gene: TRBV7-9; clone size: -; D gene: -; J gene: TRBJ2-1
CDR3 protein: CATTRYNEQFF; CDR3 DNA: TGTGCCACTACAAGATACAATGAGCAGTTCTTC; V gene: TRBV28; clone size: -; D gene: -; J gene: TRBJ2-1
CDR3 protein: CASSGGLYFLRDEQFF; CDR3 DNA: TGTGCCAGCAGCGGGGGACTCTACTTTCTTCGGGATGAGCAGTTCTTC; V gene: TRBV5-4; clone size: -; D gene: -; J gene: TRBJ2-1
CDR3 protein: CASSQTAGGPHEQFF; CDR3 DNA: TGCGCCAGCAGCCAAACAGCGGGGGGGCCCCATGAGCAGTTCTTC; V gene: TRBV4-1; clone size: -; D gene: TRBD2; J gene: TRBJ2-1
CDR3 protein: CASSLNENTGELFF; CDR3 DNA: TGTGCCAGCAGCTTAAATGAGAACACCGGGGAGCTGTTTTTT; V gene: TRBV11-2; clone size: many; D gene: -; J gene: TRBJ2-2
CDR3 protein: CASSSPGAGLGELFF; CDR3 DNA: TGTGCCAGCAGTTCCCCGGGAGCGGGACTCGGGGAGCTGTTTTTT; V gene: TRBV28; clone size: many; D gene: TRBD2; J gene: TRBJ2-2
CDR3 protein: CASSSSPNQPQHF; CDR3 DNA: TGTGCCAGCAGCTCGTCACCTAATCAGCCCCAGCATTTT; V gene: TRBV5-6; clone size: many; D gene: -; J gene: TRBJ1-5
CDR3 protein: CASSTSGSSVQFF; CDR3 DNA: TGTGCCAGTTCGACTAGCGGGAGTTCAGTGCAGTTCTTC; V gene: TRBV28; clone size: few; D gene: TRBD2; J gene: TRBJ2-1
CDR3 protein: CASSPTTGTQETQYF; CDR3 DNA: TGTGCCAGCTCACCAACAACCGGGACCCAAGAGACCCAGTACTTC; V gene: TRBV18; clone size: few; D gene: -; J gene: TRBJ2-5
CDR3 protein: CASSPGLTGTEAFF; CDR3 DNA: TGTGCCAGCTCACCCGGGTTGACGGGCACTGAAGCTTTCTTT; V gene: TRBV18; clone size: -; D gene: -; J gene: TRBJ1-1
CDR3 protein: CSAPNRGSAQETQYF; CDR3 DNA: TGCAGTGCTCCCAACAGGGGGAGCGCCCAAGAGACCCAGTACTTC; V gene: TRBV20-1; clone size: few; D gene: TRBD1; J gene: TRBJ2-5
CDR3 protein: CATSDSSGSGNEQFF; CDR3 DNA: TGTGCCACCAGTGATTCGAGCGGGAGTGGCAATGAGCAGTTCTTC; V gene: TRBV24-1; clone size: few; D gene: TRBD2; J gene: TRBJ2-1
CDR3 protein: CASSGKAGASNEQFF; CDR3 DNA: TGCGCCAGCAGTGGGAAAGCGGGAGCGTCAAATGAGCAGTTCTTC; V gene: TRBV5-1; clone size: many; D gene: TRBD2; J gene: TRBJ2-1
CDR3 protein: CASSQPLAGLFTDTQYF; CDR3 DNA: TGTGCCAGCAGTCAACCCCTAGCGGGCCTATTCACAGATACGCAGTATTTT; V gene: TRBV27; clone size: -; D gene: TRBD2; J gene: TRBJ2-3
CDR3 protein: CASSRILEVGQFF; CDR3 DNA: TGTGCCAGCAGTAGAATACTGGAGGTCGGGCAGTTCTTC; V gene: TRBV12-3/TRBV12-4; clone size: few; D gene: -; J gene: TRBJ2-1
CDR3 protein: CASSFFSENTEAFF; CDR3 DNA: TGTGCCAGCAGCTTTTTTTCAGAGAACACTGAAGCTTTCTTT; V gene: TRBV11-2; clone size: many; D gene: -; J gene: TRBJ1-1